Detailed here is one T cell receptor beta chain. What it binds is not known. The data were obtained in a study of lymphopenia after photon versus proton radiotherapy. This CDR3 is 15 amino acids long. The V end was cut by 0 bases, the J end by 0 bases, with 10 bases between. Germline V gene sequence: CDR1 SGDLS, CDR2 YYNGEE. The study, taken as a whole, reports: After the lymphocyte nadir, photon-treated repertoires showed oligoclonal expansion, especially of CD8+ Temra cells. Larger post-nadir TCR diversity loss correlated inversely with survival in deceased patients.

Method: immunoSEQ multiplex PCR; TCRdb's copy keeps in-frame clones and lacks some. The table includes 150,000 to 200,000 clones, approximately 90% detected once. This specimen was peripheral blood, taken from a patient treated with photon-based radiotherapy. The chain recombines TRBV9 with TRBJ2-7; D remains unclear. The receptor's source is a man between 50 and 59 years old with gastric cancer. The CDR3 reads CASSVGPDYSYEQYF. Here the CDR3 DNA reads TGTGCCAGCAGCGTAGGGCCAGATTACTCCTACGAGCAGTACTTC.